This passage covers 32 T cell receptor beta chains from one sample sequenced in a study of siplizumab effects on memory and regulatory T cells (dated by TCRdb to between 2017 and 2020). The library was obtained by the immunoSEQ multiplex PCR assay. Entries here come from immuneACCESS through TCRdb and include only in-frame sequences with V and J called. Some clones fail to appear in such tables; in the studies checked, an unresolved V gene covers under half of the shortfall, and the cause of the remainder is unknown. This sample lists about 69,000 clones; 80% to 90% were detected once. In total, the top ten clones hold 1.5% to 2% of the sample. The sample was Tregs sorted from blood. These receptors came from a human donor in good health.

This clone occurred a few times. The chain combines TRBV6-4 with TRBJ2-3; possible D gene TRBD2, 6 bases. The CDR3 loop spans 15 amino acids. Germline V CDR1 and CDR2: MRHNA, SNTAGT. V dropped 3 bases and J dropped 0 bases, with 10 bases sitting between them. The CDR3 DNA follows: TGTGCCAGCAGTGAGTCTAGCGATAGCACAGATACGCAGTATTTT. It encodes CASSESSDSTDTQYF.

The V and J genes are TRBV5-1 and TRBJ2-3; the D gene is possibly TRBD2 (5 bases). V was pared by 3 bases and J by 0 bases, with 11 bases between. CDR1 is SGHRS and CDR2 is YFSETQ in the germline V gene. This CDR3 is 15 amino acids long. In DNA, the CDR3 is TGCGCCAGCAGCTGGAGCGGAGCTAGCACAGATACGCAGTATTTT. Its translation: CASSWSGASTDTQYF.

This clone occurred a few times. This chain uses TRBV18 with TRBJ1-1; no clear D gene. This CDR3 region has 16 residues. V gave up 2 bases and J gave up 0 bases, with 13 bases separating them. Looked up from germline, CDR1 is KGHSH and CDR2 is LQKENI. This chain's CDR3 is CASSPLQPPMNTEAFF. CDR3 DNA: TGTGCCAGCTCACCATTGCAACCTCCCATGAACACTGAAGCTTTCTTT.

The rearrangement uses TRBV4-1 and TRBJ2-7; 8 bases are a match to TRBD1. The CDR3 runs 15 residues. Per the germline V gene, CDR1 is MGHRA and CDR2 is YSYEKL. With V trimmed by 2 bases and J by 4 bases, 7 bases remained unmatched. Written as DNA, the CDR3 is TGCGCCAGCAGCCAACCTCACAGGGGGATTTACGAGCAGTACTTC. Translated: CASSQPHRGIYEQYF.

The chain has TRBV6-1 and TRBJ2-5; unclear D gene. CDR3 size: 15 residues. The germline CDR1 and CDR2 sequences are MNHNS and SASEGT. Deletions cut 3 bases from V and 1 base from J, with 12 bases between. The CDR3 DNA is TGTGCCAGCAGTGAGTGGCTGACCTTCCAAGAGACCCAGTACTTC. This sequence encodes CASSEWLTFQETQYF.

The chain has TRBV15 and TRBJ2-7; D is ambiguous. The V gene's germline CDR1 is LNHNV and CDR2 YYDKDF (reference sequence). The V and J ends lost 0 bases and 4 bases respectively, with 4 bases between them. This CDR3 region has 12 residues. The CDR3 nucleotides are TGTGCCACCAGCAGAGAAGGGTACGAGCAGTACTTC. Translating gives CATSREGYEQYF.

This rearrangement joins TRBV9 to TRBJ1-3; 7 bases match TRBD1. This CDR3 comprises 13 residues. V was clipped by 4 bases and J by 3 bases; unmatched bases: 1. CDR1 and CDR2 from the germline V gene are SGDLS and YYNGEE. The CDR3 region has the DNA TGTGCCAGCAGCAGGGGGCTTGGAAACACCATATATTTT. This codes for CASSRGLGNTIYF.

The chain is built from TRBV9 and TRBJ2-7; tentatively, D is TRBD1 or TRBD2 (5 bases each). CDR3 length: 13 residues. CDR1 is SGDLS and CDR2 is YYNGEE in the germline V gene. The V and J ends lost 4 bases and 6 bases respectively, with 14 bases between them. Here the CDR3 reads CASSTGPGPEQYF. CDR3 DNA sequence: TGTGCCAGCAGCACGGGACCAGGGCCCGAGCAGTACTTC.

This clone appeared a few times. The chain joins TRBV30 to TRBJ2-2; 8 bases are a match to TRBD1. V gave up 5 bases and J gave up 3 bases; unmatched junction bases: 8. This CDR3 comprises 15 residues. Germline V gene data show CDR1 as GTSNPN and CDR2 as SVGIG (reference sequence). The CDR3 loop is CAWGRQGTDTGELFF. In DNA, the CDR3 is TGTGCCTGGGGTAGACAGGGGACGGACACCGGGGAGCTGTTTTTT.

This clone has just one count. This chain connects TRBV6-6 to TRBJ2-7, with D possibly matching TRBD1 (6 bases). CDR1 is MNHNY, CDR2 SVGAGI, per germline (reference sequence). The CDR3 is made up of 16 amino acids. The V gene lost 5 bases and the J gene lost 2 bases, with 19 bases spanning the gap. The CDR3 DNA is TGTGCCAGCAGTGCAAGATCCGGGACAAATACCTACGAGCAGTACTTC. This gives the protein CASSARSGTNTYEQYF.

CDR3: CASSVATGTQGDQNEQFF. CDR3 DNA: TGTGCCAGCAGCGTAGCTACCGGGACCCAAGGGGACCAAAATGAGCAGTTCTTC. The chain couples TRBV9 to TRBJ2-1; either TRBD1 or TRBD2 may fit D (5 bases each). Trimming pared 0 bases from V and 7 bases from J, leaving 23 bases between. This CDR3 is 18 amino acids long. CDR1 and CDR2 (germline): SGDLS, YYNGEE. Combining the CDR3 with reference TRBV9 and TRBJ2-1 gives the whole variable domain DSGVTQTPKHLITATGQRVTLRCSPRSGDLSVYWYQQSLDQGLQFLIQYYNGEERAKGNILERFSAQQFPDLHSELNLSSLELGDSALYFCASSVATGTQGDQNEQFFGPGTRLTVL.

This sequence joins TRBV7-3 and TRBJ2-7; 8 bases are shared with TRBD1. Germline assignment: CDR1 SGHTA and CDR2 FQGTGA. V lost 0 bases and J lost 6; bases outside the gene matches: 4. The CDR3 extends over 14 amino acids. The CDR3 DNA sequence: TGTGCCAGCAGCTTAACGGACAGGGCGGGCGAGCAGTACTTC. Amino acid sequence: CASSLTDRAGEQYF.

The J gene is TRBJ1-2, the V gene TRBV19, with D uncertain. The CDR3 runs to 13 residues. V lost 6 bases, J lost 1 base, and 9 bases lay in between. CDR1 and CDR2 (germline): LNHDA, SQIVND (reference sequence). CDR3 nucleotide sequence: TGTGCCAGTAGGCCGACTCTTAACTATGGCTACACCTTC. Residues: CASRPTLNYGYTF.

Regarding this clone: Its ends do not fully match the called genes, so a read error is possible. This chain uses TRBV7-9 with TRBJ2-7, with TRBD1 identical over 8 bases. The CDR3 spans 14 residues. CDR1 is SEHNR, CDR2 FQNEAQ, per germline (reference sequence). This chain's CDR3 is CASRLGTGPYEQYF. The CDR3 DNA follows: TGTGCCAGCAGATTAGGGACAGGTCCCTACGAGCAGTACTTC.

The chain has TRBV18 and TRBJ1-3; no definite D call. The CDR3 is made up of 13 amino acids. Germline CDR1 is KGHSH and CDR2 is LQKENI. Trimming took 2 bases from V and 0 from J, leaving 2 bases between them. As DNA, the CDR3 is TGTGCCAGCTCACCAGTCTCTGGAAACACCATATATTTT. Its protein is CASSPVSGNTIYF.

J is TRBJ2-3 and V is TRBV6-4; 9 nucleotides align to TRBD2. Germline V gene sequence: CDR1 MRHNA, CDR2 SNTAGT. This CDR3 spans 16 amino acids. The J segment lost 1 base and the V segment lost 2 bases, leaving 4 bases of the junction unmatched. This CDR3 reads CASSDPAGGGTDTQYF. The CDR3 DNA sequence: TGTGCCAGCAGTGACCCAGCGGGAGGTGGCACAGATACGCAGTATTTT.

The chain joins TRBV19 to TRBJ2-2; 7 bases fit TRBD2. This CDR3 has 15 residues. Germline CDR1 is LNHDA and CDR2 is SQIVND (reference sequence). V lost 6 bases, J lost 5 bases, and 9 bases stayed unmatched. The CDR3 loop is CASRSGGGPTGELFF. CDR3 nucleotides: TGTGCCAGTAGGTCGGGGGGAGGGCCGACCGGGGAGCTGTTTTTT.

The chain uses TRBV7-2 and TRBJ2-7, with D possibly being TRBD1 (7 bases). V was shortened by 6 bases and J by 5 bases, with 17 bases between the two germline ends. Germline V gene sequence: CDR1 SGHTA, CDR2 FQGNSA. The CDR3 is 14 residues long. CDR3 sequence (DNA): TGTGCCAGCAGTCCCCGACTAGGGGGCCACGAGCAGTACTTC. Its translation is CASSPRLGGHEQYF.

This clone was counted between two and nine times. J is TRBJ2-4 and V is TRBV19; TRBD1 is a possible D gene (5 bases). This CDR3 is built from 12 residues. CDR1 is LNHDA, CDR2 SQIVND, per germline (reference sequence). With 7 bases removed from V and 4 bases from J, the gap between germline ends came to 8 bases. CDR3 region: CASTSGKNIQYF. CDR3 in DNA: TGTGCCAGTACTTCAGGGAAAAACATTCAGTACTTC.

The rearrangement links TRBV10-2 to TRBJ2-1, with TRBD2 matching over 9 bases. The CDR3 is made up of 14 amino acids. Trimming cost V 2 bases and J 4 bases; bases outside gene matches: 0. Germline V CDR1 and CDR2: WSHSY, SAAADI. In DNA, the CDR3 is TGCGCCAGCAGTGAGGCGGGAGGGTACAATGAGCAGTTCTTC. Translating gives CASSEAGGYNEQFF.

This clone was detected once. The J gene is TRBJ1-5, the V gene TRBV6-5, with TRBD1 as a possible D gene (5 bases). V was shortened by 8 bases and J by 12 bases, with 17 bases between the two germline ends. Germline CDR1 and CDR2: MNHEY and SVGAGI. The CDR3 sequence is 12 residues long. CDR3 residues: CASSLPAGLQHF. CDR3 sequence (DNA): TGTGCCAGCTCCCTGCCTGCGGGACTCCAGCATTTT.

This chain connects TRBV6-5 to TRBJ2-7; maybe TRBD2 (6 bases). V was shortened by 8 bases and J by 2 bases, with 13 bases between the two germline ends. The CDR3 is made up of 13 amino acids. Germline CDR1 and CDR2: MNHEY and SVGAGI. The CDR3 region has the DNA TGTGCCAGCGGGGGACTGACTACCTACGAGCAGTACTTC. Residues: CASGGLTTYEQYF.

The sample holds one count of this clone. The chain carries TRBV5-1 and TRBJ2-6, with TRBD1 matching 11 bases. The length of the CDR3 is 18 residues. Trimming removed 0 bases from V and 2 bases from J; junction bases left unmatched: 4. In germline, CDR1 is SGHRS, CDR2 YFSETQ. The chain's CDR3 is CASSLGTGGFPGANVLTF. The CDR3 coding sequence is TGCGCCAGCAGCTTGGGGACAGGGGGCTTCCCTGGGGCCAACGTCCTGACTTTC.

This sequence joins TRBV11-3 and TRBJ2-3; possible D gene TRBD1, 5 bases. Germline CDR1 is SGHNT and CDR2 is YENEEA. Trimming stripped 8 bases from V and 4 bases from J, with 10 bases between. The CDR3 covers 12 residues. The CDR3 loop reads CASSRRADTQYF. For the CDR3, the DNA is TGTGCCAGCTCCCGCAGGGCAGATACGCAGTATTTT. Variable domain in full (rest from reference TRBV11-3 and TRBJ2-3): EAGVVQSPRYKIIEKKQPVAFWCNPISGHNTLYWYLQNLGQGPELLIRYENEEAVDDSQLPKDRFSAERLKGVDSTLKIQPAELGDSAVYLCASSRRADTQYFGPGTRLTVL.

In this sample, this clone turned up a few times. The chain carries TRBV5-8 and TRBJ2-7; a weak D match, TRBD1 (6 bases). Germline CDR1 reads SGHTS; CDR2 reads YDEGEE. V was cut by 6 bases and J by 3 bases, with 13 bases left in between. The CDR3 has 13 amino acids. CDR3: CASTNRVVYEQYF. In DNA, the CDR3 is TGTGCCAGCACGAACAGGGTCGTCTACGAGCAGTACTTC.

The chain recombines TRBV4-2 with TRBJ2-2; 10 bases are a match to TRBD2. The junction had 2 bases not matched to a gene; V was cut back by 1 base and J by 6 bases. The germline CDR1 and CDR2 sequences are LGHNA and YNFKEQ. This CDR3 is built from 15 residues. CDR3 in DNA: TGTGCCAGCAGCCAAGTCCTAGCGGGAGCCGGGGAGCTGTTTTTT. It is translated as CASSQVLAGAGELFF.

The chain has TRBV28 and TRBJ1-2; 9 positions match TRBD1. Germline V lookup: CDR1 MDHEN, CDR2 SYDVKM. This CDR3 has 13 residues. V dropped 10 bases and J dropped 2; count of bases not matched to a gene: 5. The CDR3 nucleotides read TGTGCCACCAAAGGGACAGGGAACTATGGCTACACCTTC. Amino acids: CATKGTGNYGYTF.

V is TRBV6-6 and J is TRBJ2-3; a possible D gene is TRBD2 (5 bases). CDR3 length: 16 amino acids. Trimming removed 5 bases from V and 1 base from J, with 16 bases in between. Germline CDR1 and CDR2: MNHNY and SVGAGI (reference sequence). The CDR3 protein is CASSLALLRGTDTQYF. The CDR3, as DNA: TGTGCCAGCAGTCTCGCCCTTTTGAGGGGCACAGATACGCAGTATTTT.

This chain uses TRBV6-5 with TRBJ2-7; D is tentatively TRBD1 or TRBD2 (5 bases each). The CDR3 runs 15 residues. Germline lookup yields CDR1 MNHEY and CDR2 SVGAGI. Trimming took off 4 bases at V and 3 bases at J, with 16 bases between the two ends. CDR3 nucleotide sequence: TGTGCCAGCAGTTCCCCGGGACGGAGTATCTACGAGCAGTACTTC. Residues: CASSSPGRSIYEQYF.

This clone was seen once. The chain couples TRBV19 to TRBJ1-5, with D maybe TRBD1 (5 bases). Trimming removed 5 bases from V and 6 bases from J, with 17 bases in between. Per germline, CDR1 LNHDA and CDR2 SQIVND (reference sequence). The CDR3 covers 15 residues. The DNA of the CDR3 is TGTGCCAGTAGTCTGGGGACGATTCTTGGTCAGCCCCAGCATTTT. This codes for CASSLGTILGQPQHF.

The chain carries TRBV4-1 and TRBJ2-3, with 7 bases fitting TRBD1. The trim removed 5 bases at V and 2 bases at J, leaving 16 bases unmatched. The CDR3 has 18 amino acids. Germline V gene sequence: CDR1 MGHRA, CDR2 YSYEKL. The CDR3 loop is CASSGRDGTVSFTDTQYF. The CDR3, as DNA: TGCGCCAGCAGCGGACGGGACGGGACAGTTTCTTTCACAGATACGCAGTATTTT.

The J gene is TRBJ2-5, the V gene TRBV7-2, with 16 nucleotides matching TRBD2. The CDR3 totals 16 residues. Germline V gene sequence: CDR1 SGHTA, CDR2 FQGNSA. Trimming at V came to 3 bases and at J to 5 bases, leaving 3 bases not matched to a gene. The CDR3 region has the DNA TGTGCCAGCAGCTTGGGACTAGCGGGAGGGCTGGAGACCCAGTACTTC. Protein product: CASSLGLAGGLETQYF.